The 2 T cell receptor beta chains below all came from one sample that was sequenced in a study of blood T cell repertoires in COVID-19. This table comes from immunoSEQ multiplex PCR, and its TCRdb copy is limited to in-frame clones, with some not included. Among 150,000 to 200,000 clones, 81% were seen once, and the ten largest hold approximately 9.9%. The sequencing sample was made of peripheral blood. All receptors come from a man aged 60 to 69 with active or convalescent COVID-19.

Only one count was recorded for this clone. The CDR3 sequence: CASSLLRNTGELFF. CDR3 bases: TGTGCCAGCAGTTTGCTCAGAAACACCGGGGAGCTGTTTTTT. The chain links TRBV28 to TRBJ2-2; D is undetermined. The CDR3 consists of 14 residues. Trimming removed 3 bases from V and 2 bases from J, with 7 bases in between. Germline CDR1 and CDR2: MDHEN and SYDVKM.

The CDR3 DNA is TGTGCCAGCAGTCGACAGGAACCCTCCTACAATGAGCAGTTCTTC. It translates to CASSRQEPSYNEQFF. The chain joins TRBV6-5 to TRBJ2-1, with D perhaps TRBD1 (6 bases). From germline, CDR1 is MNHEY and CDR2 SVGAGI. CDR3 length equals 15 residues. Trimming took off 5 bases at V and 0 bases at J, with 11 bases between the two ends.